The 14 T cell receptor beta chains below were found in one sample sequenced in a study of T-cell memory formation after mild COVID-19. One entry per CDR3 protein, called by TCRdb with MiXCR from the 5' RACE reads. The repertoire has roughly 180,000 distinct CDR3 sequences, around a sixth of them found once; the top ten carry 3% to 4.5%. Sequenced material: PBMCs or a T cell subset sorted from them (not recorded which). The receptors here all came from a man between 18 and 35 years old who had mild COVID-19 (a few samples of this study predate the infection). Cell type and time point are not known.

V usage is TRBV5-1 and J usage is TRBJ2-5, with D perhaps TRBD1 (5 bases). Per the germline V gene, CDR1 is SGHRS and CDR2 is YFSETQ. V lost 4 bases, J lost 4 bases, and 14 bases lay in between. The CDR3 totals 14 residues. The CDR3 reads CASSPLSGLETQYF. The CDR3 DNA follows: TGCGCCAGCAGCCCCCTCTCAGGGCTAGAGACCCAGTACTTC.

The genes are TRBV2 and TRBJ2-5; 13 bases match TRBD2. Looked up from germline, CDR1 is SNHLY and CDR2 is FYNNEI. Trimming took 5 bases from V and 1 from J; bases not matched to a gene: 4. This CDR3 is built from 16 residues. CDR3 DNA sequence: TGTGCCAGCAGTCGACTAGCGGGGGGACCCCAAGAGACCCAGTACTTC. It is translated as CASSRLAGGPQETQYF.

This clonotype was counted between two and nine times. The chain recombines TRBV24-1 with TRBJ2-1; 8 nucleotides line up with TRBD1. Germline assignment: CDR1 KGHDR and CDR2 SFDVKD. The V segment lost 7 bases and the J segment 8 bases; nucleotides outside the gene matches: 15. This CDR3 is 16 amino acids long. CDR3 residues: CATSPMGTGLKDEQFF. DNA of the CDR3: TGTGCCACCAGCCCCATGGGGACAGGCCTGAAGGATGAGCAGTTCTTC.

This clonotype has a handful of counts. The V gene is TRBV10-3, the J gene TRBJ2-5; the match to TRBD2 covers 10 bases. CDR1 ENHRY and CDR2 SYGVKD come from the germline V gene. V trimming: 3 bases; J trimming: 1 base; junction bases outside the gene matches: 2. The CDR3 has 15 residues. The CDR3 bases are TGTGCCATCAGTGACCCTAGCGGGGGCCAAGAGACCCAGTACTTC. Translating it yields CAISDPSGGQETQYF.

This sequence joins TRBV12-3 or TRBV12-4 and TRBJ1-4; 8 positions agree with TRBD1. J lost 6 bases, V lost 6 bases, and 3 bases had no gene match. There are 13 residues in the CDR3. Written as DNA, the CDR3 is TGTGCCAGCAGGGGGACAGGAGATGAAAAACTGTTTTTT. The encoded protein is CASRGTGDEKLFF.

This chain links TRBV7-2 with TRBJ1-1; tentative D call: TRBD1 (5 bases). The CDR3 consists of 13 residues. Germline V gene sequence: CDR1 SGHTA, CDR2 FQGNSA. Trimming pared 3 bases from V and 4 bases from J, leaving 9 bases between. Here the CDR3 reads CASSFHGGTEAFF. The DNA of the CDR3 is TGTGCCAGCAGCTTCCACGGGGGCACTGAAGCTTTCTTT.

The chain links TRBV28 to TRBJ1-3; D remains ambiguous. In germline, CDR1 is MDHEN, CDR2 SYDVKM. The CDR3 runs to 17 residues. V lost 5 bases and J lost 0, with 17 bases in between. The CDR3 nucleotides are TGTGCCAGCAGTCCGACCCTGGGCAGATTCTCTGGAAACACCATATATTTT. It is translated as CASSPTLGRFSGNTIYF.

This clonotype was seen many times. The V and J genes are TRBV7-2 and TRBJ2-5, with D possibly being TRBD1 or TRBD2 (5 bases each). Between the trimmed V and J ends, which lost 5 bases and 1 base, there was a span of 11 bases. The V gene's germline CDR1 is SGHTA and CDR2 FQGNSA. The CDR3 extends over 14 amino acids. Written as DNA, the CDR3 is TGTGCCAGCAGCGCCCTAGGGACCCAAGAGACCCAGTACTTC. It translates to CASSALGTQETQYF. The full variable domain, completed using reference TRBV7-2 and TRBJ2-5, is GAGVSQSPSNKVTEKGKDVELRCDPISGHTALYWYRQSLGQGLEFLIYFQGNSAPDKSGLPSDRFSAERTGGSVSTLTIQRTQQEDSAVYLCASSALGTQETQYFGPGTRLLVL.

This chain links TRBV18 with TRBJ2-5; D unclear. Between the trimmed V and J ends, which lost 2 bases and 1 base, there was a span of 8 bases. Germline V lookup: CDR1 KGHSH, CDR2 LQKENI. The CDR3 covers 14 residues. As DNA, the CDR3 is TGTGCCAGCTCACCAAACCTCTCCCAAGAGACCCAGTACTTC. Its translation is CASSPNLSQETQYF.

This clonotype has more than one count but fewer than ten. This chain joins TRBV27 and TRBJ1-5; perhaps TRBD1 as D (5 bases). The CDR3 loop spans 16 amino acids. Germline V gene sequence: CDR1 MNHEY, CDR2 SMNVEV (reference sequence). Trimming shortened V by 6 bases and J by 0 bases, and 15 bases separated the two germline ends. CDR3 amino acids: CASSPPGGDSNQPQHF. DNA of the CDR3: TGTGCCAGCAGCCCCCCGGGAGGGGATAGCAATCAGCCCCAGCATTTT.

This clonotype was observed a handful of times. CDR3 in DNA: TGCGCCAGCAGCTTGTTAAAGGTTCTCTCTGGAAACACCATATATTTT. Protein product: CASSLLKVLSGNTIYF. The rearrangement uses TRBV5-1 and TRBJ1-3, with D unclear. The CDR3 sequence is 16 residues long. CDR1 and CDR2 from the germline V gene are SGHRS and YFSETQ. The ends were cut back, 1 base at V and 0 bases at J, with 11 bases in the middle.

The chain employs TRBV6-4 and TRBJ1-1; 7 nucleotides line up with TRBD1. The CDR3 has 14 residues. Germline assignment: CDR1 MRHNA and CDR2 SNTAGT. The ends lost 7 bases at V and 4 bases at J; junction bases unmatched: 9. CDR3: CASNLRQGSTEAFF. The CDR3 DNA reads TGTGCCAGCAACCTTCGACAGGGTTCCACTGAAGCTTTCTTT.

The rearrangement joins TRBV20-1 to TRBJ2-7; 7 bases map to TRBD2. Germline V gives CDR1 DFQATT, CDR2 SNEGSKA (reference sequence). V lost 5 bases to trimming and J lost 3 bases; unmatched junction nucleotides: 7. CDR3 size: 13 residues. CDR3 loop: CSAPAGENYEQYF. CDR3 coding DNA: TGCAGTGCTCCGGCGGGGGAGAACTACGAGCAGTACTTC.

This clonotype was seen a few times. The rearrangement uses TRBV7-2 and TRBJ2-7; D unclear. CDR3 length: 14 amino acids. Germline CDR1 SGHTA, CDR2 FQGNSA. V lost 5 bases and J 0 bases, leaving 11 bases between the germline ends. The CDR3 coding sequence is TGTGCCAGCAGCCTACACGGTTTCTCCTACGAGCAGTACGTC. It specifies CASSLHGFSYEQYV.